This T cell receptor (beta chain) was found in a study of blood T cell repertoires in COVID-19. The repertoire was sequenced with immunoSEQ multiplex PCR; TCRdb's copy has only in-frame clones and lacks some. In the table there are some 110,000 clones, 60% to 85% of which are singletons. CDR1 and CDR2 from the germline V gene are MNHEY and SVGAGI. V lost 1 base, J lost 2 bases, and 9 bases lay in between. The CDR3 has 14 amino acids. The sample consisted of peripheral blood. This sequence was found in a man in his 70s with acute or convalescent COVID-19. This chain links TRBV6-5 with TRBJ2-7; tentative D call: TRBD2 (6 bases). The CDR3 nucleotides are TGTGCCAGCAGTTACTTTGGGGGGACCTACGAGCAGTACTTC. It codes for CASSYFGGTYEQYF.